The entry that follows covers one T cell receptor beta chain sequence. Its antigen is undetermined. Version v3.0 of the immunoSEQ assay ran at survey level. Method: immunoSEQ multiplex PCR; TCRdb's copy keeps in-frame clones and lacks some. The table lists 20,000 to 25,000 clones, roughly nine tenths of them singletons. These data belong to a study of long-term antiretroviral therapy in people with HIV. Looking at the study overall: The oldest samples precede the 2015 immediate-ART recommendation by about a decade. Study-wide findings and caveats: Blood dates from the mid-2000s to the late 2010s, possibly under older ART regimens. Dominance of pre-ART expanded clones persisted, fluctuating and often declining after ART.

Germline V gene sequence: CDR1 SQVTM, CDR2 ANQGSEA. This CDR3 spans 16 amino acids. The V segment lost 6 bases and the J segment 5 bases; nucleotides outside the gene matches: 14. Sample: unsorted PBMCs, taken 1.9 years after starting antiretroviral therapy. The gene calls are TRBV29-1 and TRBJ2-1; TRBD1 agrees at 9 bases. This clonotype originated in a woman in her 30s with HIV. CDR3 loop: CSVGTGGTGINNEQFF. CDR3 nucleotide sequence: TGCAGCGTCGGGACCGGTGGGACAGGGATAAACAATGAGCAGTTCTTC.